Listed below are T cell receptor beta chains from one sample, sequenced in a study of tumor-infiltrating lymphocytes in localized non-small cell lung cancer. Method: immunoSEQ multiplex PCR; TCRdb's copy keeps in-frame clones and lacks some. Of 15,000 or so clones in the sample, roughly four fifths were seen once. Sequenced input: lung tumor tissue. These receptors were taken from a human donor with non-small cell lung cancer. Both conserved end residues are part of each CDR3. D genes are given only for firm matches. Only part of the rows carry a size: once, few, many, or a class if the clone is expanded.

>TRBJ2-1|TRBV2|NA|NA
TGTGCCAGCAGCATCGGACTAGAGCAGTTCTTC
CASSIGLEQFF
>TRBJ2-1|TRBV11-1|NA|TRBD2
TGTGCCAGCAGATCTAGCGGTTACTCCTACAATGAGCAGTTCTTC
CASRSSGYSYNEQFF
>TRBJ2-7|TRBV29-1|NA|TRBD1
TGCAGCGCTGCGACAGGGGGCGCGGGGGAGCAGTACTTC
CSAATGGAGEQYF
>TRBJ2-7|TRBV4-1|NA|NA
TGCGCCAGCAGCCAAGCGGAGGGAATGGGTTCCTACGAGCAGTACTTC
CASSQAEGMGSYEQYF
>TRBJ2-2|TRBV6-4|NA|TRBD2
TGTGCCAGCAGTGCGGGACTAGACACCGGGGAGCTGTTTTTT
CASSAGLDTGELFF
>TRBJ2-7|TRBV30|NA|TRBD1
TGTGCCTGGAGTGGGGGGACAGGGCCCTACGAGCAGTACTTC
CAWSGGTGPYEQYF
>TRBJ1-4|TRBV19|NA|TRBD1
TGTGCCAGTAACGATCAGGGGGCGGCTGGTGAAAAACTGTTTTTT
CASNDQGAAGEKLFF
>TRBJ2-7|TRBV5-1|NA|NA
TGCGCCAGCGGTCTCGGGGCCCCTTCCTACGAGCAGTACTTC
CASGLGAPSYEQYF
>TRBJ2-1|TRBV30|NA|NA
TGTGCCTGGAGTGTGGCAGGGGAAGAGCAGTTCTTC
CAWSVAGEEQFF
>TRBJ1-1|TRBV19|NA|NA
TGTGCCAGTAGTTTACAGGGATTGAACACTGAAGCTTTCTTT
CASSLQGLNTEAFF
>TRBJ2-7|TRBV6-5|NA|TRBD2
TGTGCCAGCAACAGACTAGCGGGAGAGGGTGAGCAGTACTTC
CASNRLAGEGEQYF
>TRBJ1-1|TRBV5-5|NA|TRBD1
TGTGCCAGCAGCCCTAGGGACAGGGCATGGGAAGCTTTCTTT
CASSPRDRAWEAFF
>TRBJ2-6|TRBV19|NA|TRBD1
TGTGCCAGTACGGTGACAGGGAGCGGGGCCAACGTCCTGACTTTC
CASTVTGSGANVLTF
>TRBJ2-1|TRBV19|NA|NA
TGTGCCAGTAGTATCGGGCAGAACAATGAGCAGTTCTTC
CASSIGQNNEQFF
>TRBJ2-3|TRBV29-1|NA|NA
TGCAGCGTTGAACGCTGGGGCTCCTTCACAGATACGCAGTATTTT
CSVERWGSFTDTQYF
>TRBJ1-2|TRBV29-1|NA|NA
TGCAGCGTTGACAGGGGAGGGTATGGCTACACCTTC
CSVDRGGYGYTF
>TRBJ2-7|TRBV11-2|NA|TRBD2
TGTGCCAGCAGCTTAGTTTTGGGGGGAGGGGCCTACGAGCAGTACTTC
CASSLVLGGGAYEQYF
>TRBJ1-5|TRBV6-1|NA|NA
TGTGCCAGCAGTGCCACGGGGGCTAATCAGCCCCAGCATTTT
CASSATGANQPQHF
>TRBJ1-1|TRBV29-1|NA|NA
TGCAGCGTTGAGGTGGCTGAAGCTTTCTTT
CSVEVAEAFF
>TRBJ2-3|TRBV7-9|few|NA
TGTGCCAGCAGCTTAGCGTTGGGATTAGGAACAGATACGCAGTATTTT
CASSLALGLGTDTQYF
>TRBJ1-2|TRBV30|NA|NA
TGTGCCTGGAGCGACTCAGGGGCCCTTAACTATGGCTACACCTTC
CAWSDSGALNYGYTF
>TRBJ2-1|TRBV29-1|NA|TRBD1
TGCAGCGCGGAAACGGACAGGGTAGGAAATGAGCAGTTCTTC
CSAETDRVGNEQFF
>TRBJ1-2|TRBV5-6|NA|NA
TGTGCCAGCAGCCCGACAGGAGAGGCCTATGGCTACACCTTC
CASSPTGEAYGYTF
>TRBJ2-7|TRBV7-2|NA|TRBD1
TGTGCCAGCAGCCAGTACAGGGGTTCCTACGAGCAGTACTTC
CASSQYRGSYEQYF
>TRBJ1-1|TRBV11-2|NA|NA
TGTGCCAGCAACCCAAACAGGGATCTGAACACTGAAGCTTTCTTT
CASNPNRDLNTEAFF
>TRBJ2-7|TRBV5-5|NA|NA
TGTGCCAGCACCGACCCCGGGACCCAATCCTACGAGCAGTACTTC
CASTDPGTQSYEQYF
>TRBJ2-1|TRBV7-9|NA|NA
TGTGCCAGCAGCTTAAGGGGAAATGAGCAGTTCTTC
CASSLRGNEQFF
>TRBJ2-3|TRBV11-2|NA|NA
TGTGCCAGCAGCTTATTGGTTAGCACAGATACGCAGTATTTT
CASSLLVSTDTQYF
>TRBJ2-7|TRBV21-1|once|NA
TGTGCCAGCAGCAAACCTGTCTACGAGCAGTACTTC
CASSKPVYEQYF
>TRBJ2-7|TRBV5-6|few|TRBD1
TGTGCCAGCAGCTTGTCCCCGGACAGGGTCTACGAGCAGTACTTC
CASSLSPDRVYEQYF
>TRBJ2-1|TRBV7-2|NA|TRBD2
TGTGCCAGCAGCTCCAGAGCGGGAGGGCCGTTCTTC
CASSSRAGGPFF
>TRBJ1-5|TRBV2|NA|NA
TGTGCCAGCAGTGAACTCGGCCTGTCAAATCAGCCCCAGCATTTT
CASSELGLSNQPQHF
>TRBJ2-5|TRBV2|NA|NA
TGTGCCACCCGGATAGGAGGCCGGGAGACCCAGTACTTC
CATRIGGRETQYF
>TRBJ2-2|TRBV11-3|NA|TRBD2
TGTGCCAGCAGCTTCGGGGGGAGGAACACCGGGGAGCTGTTTTTT
CASSFGGRNTGELFF
>TRBJ1-1|TRBV28|NA|TRBD1
TGTGCCAGCAGGGCCACAGGGGGACAGGGTTTCGCTGAAGCTTTCTTT
CASRATGGQGFAEAFF
>TRBJ1-1|TRBV27|NA|TRBD1
TGTGCCAGCTCCAGCAGGGGGATCTCTGAAGCTTTCTTT
CASSSRGISEAFF
>TRBJ2-3|TRBV18|NA|TRBD1
TGTGCCAGCTCACCTCAGGGGGCGAGCACAGATACGCAGTATTTT
CASSPQGASTDTQYF
>TRBJ1-1|TRBV4-3|NA|NA
TGCGCCAGCAGCCAAGATCGGGGAAACACTGAAGCTTTCTTT
CASSQDRGNTEAFF
>TRBJ2-7|TRBV6-5|few|NA
TGTGCCAGCAGTTACTCGATGACTTCTCTTTACGAGCAGTACTTC
CASSYSMTSLYEQYF
>TRBJ2-3|TRBV5-8|NA|NA
TGTGCCAGCAGCTTGGGGTGGCGAGATACGCAGTATTTT
CASSLGWRDTQYF
>TRBJ1-5|TRBV27|few|NA
TGTGCCAGCAGTCCTTACGGGGGGGCACAGCATTTT
CASSPYGGAQHF
>TRBJ2-1|TRBV4-3|NA|TRBD2
TGCGCCAGCAGCCAAGATCCACTAGCGGGGTGGAATGAGCAGTTCTTC
CASSQDPLAGWNEQFF
>TRBJ1-2|TRBV28|NA|TRBD1
TGTGCCAGCTCATACAGGGGCGCTAGCTATGGCTACACCTTC
CASSYRGASYGYTF
>TRBJ2-2|TRBV6-1|NA|NA
TGTGCCAGCAGTGTCTACAATGAGAACACCGGGGAGCTGTTTTTT
CASSVYNENTGELFF
>TRBJ2-5|TRBV5-1|NA|NA
TGCGCCAGCAGCTTGGCCTTCGGGGATTCAACGACCCAGTACTTC
CASSLAFGDSTTQYF
>TRBJ2-3|TRBV30|NA|TRBD1
TGTGCCTGGAGGGGACAGGGCGGTACGCAGTATTTT
CAWRGQGGTQYF
>TRBJ1-2|TRBV27|NA|NA
TGTGCCAGCAGTTCCCTCGGAGCGGGCTATGGCTACACCTTC
CASSSLGAGYGYTF
>TRBJ1-4|TRBV2|NA|NA
TGTGCCAGCAGTGATTTATGGTCGGCAGGGAATGAAAAACTGTTTTTT
CASSDLWSAGNEKLFF
>TRBJ2-3|TRBV6-1|NA|NA
TGTGCCAGCAGGTGGGGACTTGGGGACGATACGCAGTATTTT
CASRWGLGDDTQYF
>TRBJ2-1|TRBV10-3|NA|TRBD2
TGTGCCATTAGACTAGCGGGAGAGACTAATGAGCAGTTCTTC
CAIRLAGETNEQFF
>TRBJ2-3|TRBV6-1|NA|NA
TGTGCCAGCAGTGAGGTGGGAGACGCAGATACGCAGTATTTT
CASSEVGDADTQYF
>TRBJ1-1|TRBV13|NA|NA
TGTGCCAGCGCTCCCGGGAGGGACACTGAAGCTTTCTTT
CASAPGRDTEAFF
>TRBJ2-7|TRBV20-1|NA|TRBD2
TGCAGTGCGGGACTAGTTTACGAGCAGTACTTC
CSAGLVYEQYF
>TRBJ2-5|TRBV7-2|NA|TRBD2
TGTGCCAGCAGCCCTAGCGGGAGAAGGCAAGAGACCCAGTACTTC
CASSPSGRRQETQYF
>TRBJ2-3|TRBV6-5|few|NA
TGTGCCAGCAGTGGGACCTCATGGAGCACAGATACGCAGTATTTT
CASSGTSWSTDTQYF
>TRBJ1-5|TRBV28|NA|NA
TGTGCCAGCAGTGCGGTGGTACCCCAGGGGCCCCAGCATTTT
CASSAVVPQGPQHF